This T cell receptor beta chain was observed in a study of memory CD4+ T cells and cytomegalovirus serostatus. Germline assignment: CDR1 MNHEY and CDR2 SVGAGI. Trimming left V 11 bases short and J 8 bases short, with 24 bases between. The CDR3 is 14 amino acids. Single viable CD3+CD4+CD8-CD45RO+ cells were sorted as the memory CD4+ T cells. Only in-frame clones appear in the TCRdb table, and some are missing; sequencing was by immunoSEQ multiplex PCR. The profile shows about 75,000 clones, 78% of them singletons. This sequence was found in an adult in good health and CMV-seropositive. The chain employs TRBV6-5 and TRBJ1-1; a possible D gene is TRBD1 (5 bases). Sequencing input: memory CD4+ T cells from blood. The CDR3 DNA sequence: TGTGCCGGCCAGCCCCGAGGGCAGGGCGTCGAAGCTTTCTTT. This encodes CAGQPRGQGVEAFF.